The entry that follows covers one T cell receptor (beta chain) sequence. The antigen is undetermined. Assay used: immunoSEQ multiplex PCR; TCRdb lists only in-frame clones, some missing. The sample lists some 68,000 clones; approximately 86% were seen once. The source of the sample is a study of OX40 agonist ivuxolimab in advanced cancers. Overall study findings and caveats: Expanded clones belonging to CD8+ T cells outnumbered, on average, those of CD4+.

Blood samples were obtained at baseline, cycle 4 day 1, and cycle 7 day 1. The sequenced sample was CD4+ or CD8+ T cells sorted from blood, obtained in a trial of the OX40 agonist ivuxolimab. The sequence was obtained from an adult with an advanced solid tumor such as melanoma, head and neck, liver or kidney cancer.

The CDR3 spells CAISESRSGSTIYF. The DNA of the CDR3 is TGTGCCATCAGTGAGTCGAGGTCAGGGAGCACCATATATTTT. The chain couples TRBV10-3 to TRBJ1-3; D might be TRBD1 (5 bases). Trimming removed 0 bases from V and 9 bases from J, with 12 bases in between. This CDR3 region has 14 residues. The germline V gene has CDR1 ENHRY and CDR2 SYGVKD.